The next 12 T cell receptor beta chains were all read from a single sample in a study of shared clonotypes between healthy human individuals. Data came from immunoSEQ multiplex PCR; TCRdb stores just in-frame clones and leaves some out. The sample has 600,000 to 750,000 clones, about two thirds seen once. Sequenced material: memory CD4+ T cells sorted from blood. The subset is: CD45RA-negative fraction. These receptors were taken from a young woman in good health.

The chain combines TRBV7-9 with TRBJ2-7; no reliable D call. V lost 3 bases, J lost 5 bases, and 11 bases lay in between. CDR3 length: 13 residues. Germline CDR1 reads SEHNR; CDR2 reads FQNEAQ (reference sequence). The CDR3 protein is CASSLRINNEQYF. The CDR3, as DNA: TGTGCCAGCAGCTTGCGTATAAACAACGAGCAGTACTTC.

The chain carries TRBV5-1 and TRBJ2-7; 12 nucleotides agree with TRBD1. The CDR3 is 16 residues long. In germline, CDR1 is SGHRS, CDR2 YFSETQ. V dropped 0 bases and J dropped 5; count of bases not matched to a gene: 6. Here the CDR3 DNA reads TGCGCCAGCAGCTTGGGCGGGACAGGGGGCATCAACGAGCAGTACTTC. It is translated as CASSLGGTGGINEQYF. The complete variable domain, with remaining parts taken from reference TRBV5-1 and TRBJ2-7, reads KAGVTQTPRYLIKTRGQQVTLSCSPISGHRSVSWYQQTPGQGLQFLFEYFSETQRNKGNFPGRFSGRQFSNSRSEMNVSTLELGDSALYLCASSLGGTGGINEQYFGPGTRLTVT.

Notes on this clone: Distinct nucleotide sequences in the sample also encode this CDR3. The rearrangement links TRBV2 to TRBJ2-3, with no clear D. V gave up 5 bases and J gave up 2 bases, with 8 bases separating them. CDR1 is SNHLY, CDR2 FYNNEI, per germline. The CDR3 covers 13 residues. CDR3 in amino acids: CASSPPFTDTQYF. In DNA form, the CDR3 reads TGTGCCAGCAGTCCACCCTTCACAGATACGCAGTATTTT.

The V call is TRBV30, the J call TRBJ2-7; no clear D gene. V was cut by 1 base and J by 4 bases, with 11 bases left in between. Germline CDR1 GTSNPN, CDR2 SVGIG (reference sequence). The CDR3 length is 13 residues. The CDR3 DNA reads TGTGCCTGGAGTGAAGGGTTGGATTACGAGCAGTACTTC. Its protein is CAWSEGLDYEQYF.

The rearrangement joins TRBV14 to TRBJ2-5; D might be TRBD2 (6 bases). Germline CDR1 is SGHDN and CDR2 is FVKESK. CDR3 length: 14 amino acids. Trimming shortened V by 4 bases and J by 7 bases, and 16 bases separated the two germline ends. CDR3 nucleotides: TGTGCCAGCAGCCTCCTCGGCGGGGATGCGACCCAGTACTTC. Protein sequence: CASSLLGGDATQYF.

The V gene is TRBV15, the J gene TRBJ1-2; no firm D call. Germline V CDR1 and CDR2: LNHNV, YYDKDF (reference sequence). Trimming removed 5 bases from V and 8 bases from J, with 9 bases in between. The CDR3 extends over 11 amino acids. CDR3 DNA: TGTGCCACCAGCGGTGCAGGCGGCTACACCTTC. Translation: CATSGAGGYTF.

The chain couples TRBV28 to TRBJ1-5; D is unresolved. Trimming left V 4 bases short and J 5 bases short, with 6 bases between. The CDR3 covers 12 residues. The germline gives CDR1 MDHEN, CDR2 SYDVKM. This CDR3 is CASSYGDQPQHF. CDR3 nucleotides: TGTGCCAGCAGTTATGGAGATCAGCCCCAGCATTTT.

V and J are TRBV28 and TRBJ1-2, with D tentatively TRBD1 (5 bases). Germline values: CDR1 MDHEN, CDR2 SYDVKM. This CDR3 contains 16 residues. V was clipped by 2 bases and J by 8 bases, with 21 bases between them. The CDR3 reads CASSLTSKGLHEGYTF. The CDR3 DNA reads as TGTGCCAGCAGTTTAACAAGTAAGGGGTTGCATGAAGGCTACACCTTC.

This clone was counted only a few times. Other DNA variants within this sample encode the same CDR3. The chain links TRBV6-1 to TRBJ1-5; tentatively, D is TRBD1 (6 bases). Trimming removed 8 bases from V and 0 bases from J, with 8 bases in between. There are 13 residues in the CDR3. Per the germline V gene, CDR1 is MNHNS and CDR2 is SASEGT. For the CDR3, the DNA is TGTGCCAGCTCAGGGGATAGCAATCAGCCCCAGCATTTT. Amino acid sequence: CASSGDSNQPQHF.

This clone was seen a handful of times. V usage is TRBV6-6 and J usage is TRBJ2-7; 8 bases map to TRBD1. CDR3 length: 15 amino acids. Looked up from germline, CDR1 is MNHNY and CDR2 is SVGAGI (reference sequence). V was pared by 2 bases and J by 2 bases, with 5 bases of the junction left unmatched. The CDR3 here is CASSYTQGAAYEQYF. DNA for the CDR3: TGTGCCAGCAGTTACACCCAGGGGGCAGCCTACGAGCAGTACTTC.

This clone showed up just once. This chain links TRBV28 with TRBJ2-2, with D perhaps given as TRBD1 or TRBD2 (5 bases each). This CDR3 is 14 amino acids long. CDR1 is MDHEN, CDR2 SYDVKM, per germline. Trimming removed 6 bases at V and 5 bases at J, with 13 bases between. CDR3 DNA sequence: TGTGCCAGCAGCCCGGGGACCGTTACCGGGGAGCTGTTTTTT. It specifies CASSPGTVTGELFF.

This chain connects TRBV28 to TRBJ1-2, with D unresolved. The V gene's germline CDR1 is MDHEN and CDR2 SYDVKM. This CDR3 is built from 12 residues. The V and J ends lost 5 bases and 12 bases respectively, with 16 bases between them. DNA for the CDR3: TGTGCCAGCAGTAACCCTGGCGTTTCCCACACCTTC. It codes for CASSNPGVSHTF.